This T cell receptor beta chain is from a study of blood T cell repertoires in COVID-19. The CDR3 totals 14 residues. Trimming shortened V by 2 bases and J by 8 bases, and 11 bases separated the two germline ends. The germline V gene encodes CDR1 SGHDT and CDR2 YYEEEE. Libraries were prepared by immunoSEQ multiplex PCR; TCRdb keeps only in-frame clonotypes and omits some of them. This sample has approximately 250,000 clones, with 86% found just once. This chain links TRBV5-6 with TRBJ1-6, with D possibly being TRBD1 (5 bases). The specimen sequenced was peripheral blood. This TCR came from a man in his forties with active or convalescent COVID-19. The CDR3 loop reads CASSLRGVYSPLHF. Here the CDR3 DNA reads TGTGCCAGCAGCTTACGGGGGGTGTATTCACCCCTCCACTTT.